This T cell receptor beta chain was sequenced during a study of T cells after posttransplantation cyclophosphamide. This table comes from immunoSEQ multiplex PCR, and its TCRdb copy is limited to in-frame clones, with some not included. The sample contains about 52,000 clones, about 86% of which appear only once. Study-level results: Donor-recipient repertoire similarity was low at 1-2 months, rising over year one.

Concerning this clone itself: Antigen unknown.

The source material was PBMCs. The source of this sequence is a young man with a blood cancer, CMV-positive, and with a related stem cell donor.

For the CDR3, the DNA is TGTGCCAGCAGCCCAACAGGGTACGAGCAGTACTTC. Translated: CASSPTGYEQYF. J is TRBJ2-7 and V is TRBV13, with D perhaps matching TRBD1 (6 bases). CDR1 is PRHDT, CDR2 FYEKMQ, per germline (reference sequence). The CDR3 length is 12 residues. Trimming removed 5 bases from V and 4 bases from J, with 9 bases in between. The full variable domain, in which reference TRBV13 and TRBJ2-7 provide the parts outside the CDR3, is AAGVIQSPRHLIKEKRETATLKCYPIPRHDTVYWYQQGPGQDPQFLISFYEKMQSDKGSIPDRFSAQQFSDYHSELNMSSLELGDSALYFCASSPTGYEQYFGPGTRLTVT.